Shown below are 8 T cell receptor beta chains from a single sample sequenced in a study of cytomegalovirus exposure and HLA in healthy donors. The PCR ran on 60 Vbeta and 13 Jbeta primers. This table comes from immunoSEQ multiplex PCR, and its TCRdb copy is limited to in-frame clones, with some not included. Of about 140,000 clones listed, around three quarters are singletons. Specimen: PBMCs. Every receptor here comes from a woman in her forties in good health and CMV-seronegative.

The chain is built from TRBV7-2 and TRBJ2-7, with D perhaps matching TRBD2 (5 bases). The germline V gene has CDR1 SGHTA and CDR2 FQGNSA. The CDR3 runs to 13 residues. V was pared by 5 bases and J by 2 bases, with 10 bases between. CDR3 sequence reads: CASSPSGAYEQYF. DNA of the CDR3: TGTGCCAGCAGCCCCAGCGGCGCCTACGAGCAGTACTTC.

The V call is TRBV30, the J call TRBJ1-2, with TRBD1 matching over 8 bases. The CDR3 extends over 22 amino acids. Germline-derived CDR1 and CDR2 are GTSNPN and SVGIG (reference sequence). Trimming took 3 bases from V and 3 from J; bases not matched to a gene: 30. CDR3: CAWSGDRGREREVRRDYYGYTF. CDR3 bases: TGTGCCTGGAGCGGAGACAGGGGAAGGGAAAGGGAGGTCCGTCGGGACTACTATGGCTACACCTTC.

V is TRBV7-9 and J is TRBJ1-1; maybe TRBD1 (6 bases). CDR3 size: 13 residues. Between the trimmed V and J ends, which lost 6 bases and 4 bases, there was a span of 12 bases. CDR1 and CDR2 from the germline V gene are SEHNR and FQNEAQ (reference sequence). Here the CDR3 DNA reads TGTGCCAGCAGTCAGGGGATTGGCACTGAAGCTTTCTTT. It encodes CASSQGIGTEAFF.

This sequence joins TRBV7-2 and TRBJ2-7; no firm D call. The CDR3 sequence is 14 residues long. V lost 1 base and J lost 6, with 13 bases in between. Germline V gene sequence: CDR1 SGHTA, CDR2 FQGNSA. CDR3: CASSLVGDGVEQYF. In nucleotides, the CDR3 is TGTGCCAGCAGCTTAGTCGGAGACGGAGTCGAGCAGTACTTC. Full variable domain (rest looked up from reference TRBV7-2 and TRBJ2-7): GAGVSQSPSNKVTEKGKDVELRCDPISGHTALYWYRQSLGQGLEFLIYFQGNSAPDKSGLPSDRFSAERTGGSVSTLTIQRTQQEDSAVYLCASSLVGDGVEQYFGPGTRLTVT.

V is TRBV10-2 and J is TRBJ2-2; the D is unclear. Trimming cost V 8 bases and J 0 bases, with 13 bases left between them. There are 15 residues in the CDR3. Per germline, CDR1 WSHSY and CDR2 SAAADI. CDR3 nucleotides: TGCGCCAGCCGTCCGGGTACCGCGAACACCGGGGAGCTGTTTTTT. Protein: CASRPGTANTGELFF.

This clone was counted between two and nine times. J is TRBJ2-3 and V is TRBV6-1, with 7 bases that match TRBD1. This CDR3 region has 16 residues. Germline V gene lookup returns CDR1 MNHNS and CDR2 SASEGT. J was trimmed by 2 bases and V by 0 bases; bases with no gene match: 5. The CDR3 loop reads CASSEAHGTDTDTQYF. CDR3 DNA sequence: TGTGCCAGCAGTGAAGCGCACGGGACAGACACAGATACGCAGTATTTT.

The CDR3 DNA follows: TGTGCCAGCAGTCCAGAGGCAGGGGGAATCGTCAGGTACTTC. It codes for CASSPEAGGIVRYF. V gene TRBV6-5 combines with J gene TRBJ2-7; 7 bases align to TRBD1. J gave up 12 bases and V 5 bases, and 16 bases lay outside the gene matches. Germline V gene lookup returns CDR1 MNHEY and CDR2 SVGAGI. This CDR3 spans 14 amino acids.

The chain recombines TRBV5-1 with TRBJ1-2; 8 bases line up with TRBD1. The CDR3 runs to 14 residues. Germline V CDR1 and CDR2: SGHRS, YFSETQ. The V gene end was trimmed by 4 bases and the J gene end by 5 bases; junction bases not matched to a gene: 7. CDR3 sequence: CASSAGQGHYGYTF. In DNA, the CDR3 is TGCGCCAGCAGCGCTGGACAGGGACATTATGGCTACACCTTC.